A few counts support the clone carrying this TCR beta chain. CD45RO/CCR7/CD25/CD127/CD95/CD27 separated CD4+ naive, central memory, regulatory and stem cell-like memory cells by sorting. This sample was included in a study of beta chain features in type 1 diabetes. Turning to the study itself: Researchers looked at about 110 million sorted cells across all samples.

J lost 3 bases, V lost 2 bases, and 9 bases had no gene match. This CDR3 has 16 amino acids. From germline, CDR1 is LGHNA and CDR2 YSLEER. Of the isolated RNA, all was reverse transcribed, and so the sequenced material was expressed TCRB transcripts. Method: immunoSEQ multiplex PCR; TCRdb's copy keeps in-frame clones and lacks some. The sample lists 300,000 to 400,000 clones, roughly 8% occurring once. The source is a woman in her late teens or twenties in good health. Sequencing used central memory CD4+ T cells from blood. This chain joins TRBV4-3 and TRBJ2-7; TRBD2 matches at 8 bases. The CDR3 protein is CASSQHPGLDSYEQYF. The DNA of the CDR3 is TGCGCCAGCAGCCAACACCCGGGACTAGATAGCTACGAGCAGTACTTC.